Below, one TCR beta chain is given with its context. What it recognizes is unknown. This record belongs to a study of T cells after yellow fever vaccination. A universal primer site and UMIs were added as TCR cDNA was made by 5'RACE template switching. TCRdb analysed the 5' RACE reads with MiXCR anew, one entry per CDR3 protein. The table lists around 600,000 distinct CDR3 sequences, roughly an eighth of them singletons. This CDR3 has 15 residues. The V gene's germline CDR1 is SGHRS and CDR2 YFSETQ. The V gene end was trimmed by 0 bases and the J gene end by 6 bases; junction bases not matched to a gene: 7. Study results and limitations: Most clones from primary vaccination were detected again post-booster (roughly 96% CD4, roughly 90% CD8). Weaker in magnitude, the secondary response showed a faster peak on day 5 versus 15.

The origin of this receptor is a man younger than 45 who received the YFV17D yellow fever vaccine. This specimen consisted of PBMCs, obtained on the day of the yellow fever booster vaccination. This chain uses TRBV5-1 with TRBJ2-7; TRBD1 matches 9 bases. The CDR3 region is CASSLVPGQGSEQYF. Here the CDR3 DNA reads TGCGCCAGCAGCTTGGTCCCGGGACAGGGTTCCGAGCAGTACTTC.